The 13 T cell receptor beta chains reported below all come from one sample, sequenced in a study of blood T cell repertoires in COVID-19 (dated by TCRdb to 2020 to 2022). The library was made by the immunoSEQ multiplex PCR assay. In TCRdb, the immuneACCESS table is reduced to in-frame sequences with V and J assigned. These tables do not hold every clone; where another copy was compared, an unresolved V gene accounts for under half, and the others remain unexplained. This sample lists approximately 90,000 clones; more than 65% were detected once. The ten biggest clones cover about 11% of the sample. Material for sequencing was peripheral blood. Receptors originate from a man in his 70s with acute or convalescent COVID-19.

The chain is built from TRBV9 and TRBJ1-2; D is undetermined. This CDR3 has 12 amino acids. The V and J ends lost 3 bases and 5 bases respectively, with 8 bases between them. From germline, CDR1 is SGDLS and CDR2 YYNGEE. CDR3 residues: CASSADGYGYTF. CDR3 in DNA: TGTGCCAGCAGCGCCGACGGGTATGGCTACACCTTC.

In its sample, this clone was seen once. The chain couples TRBV5-1 to TRBJ2-7; TRBD1 matches 10 bases. Germline V CDR1 and CDR2: SGHRS, YFSETQ. This CDR3 is built from 14 residues. The trim removed 3 bases at V and 7 bases at J, leaving 7 bases unmatched. CDR3 DNA sequence: TGCGCCAGCAGCTCCGGACAGGGGGTCAGTGAGCAGTACTTC. Translation gives CASSSGQGVSEQYF.

The chain recombines TRBV28 with TRBJ1-2; the match to TRBD1 covers 7 bases. Germline-derived CDR1 and CDR2 are MDHEN and SYDVKM. The CDR3 runs to 12 residues. V lost 4 bases to trimming and J lost 5 bases; unmatched junction nucleotides: 1. In DNA, the CDR3 is TGTGCCAGCAGTTCGACAGGGTATGGCTACACCTTC. This translates into CASSSTGYGYTF.

This chain uses TRBV12-3 or TRBV12-4 with TRBJ2-2, with D unclear. This CDR3 has 12 amino acids. V was clipped by 3 bases and J by 8 bases, with 7 bases between them. CDR3 sequence (DNA): TGTGCCAGCAGTTTCCAGTTGGGGGAGCTGTTTTTT. It is translated as CASSFQLGELFF.

This clone was counted a few times. The J gene is TRBJ1-5, the V gene TRBV5-1, with 7 bases aligning to TRBD1. Germline loops: CDR1 SGHRS, CDR2 YFSETQ. The V gene end was trimmed by 0 bases and the J gene end by 1 base; junction bases not matched to a gene: 1. CDR3 length: 15 residues. The CDR3 spells CASSLGDRSNQPQHF. For the CDR3, the DNA is TGCGCCAGCAGCTTGGGGGACAGAAGCAATCAGCCCCAGCATTTT.

The chain has TRBV6-5 and TRBJ1-5; D is ambiguous. Trimming took 4 bases from V and 0 from J, leaving 7 bases between them. The germline V gene encodes CDR1 MNHEY and CDR2 SVGAGI. CDR3 length equals 14 residues. CDR3 sequence (DNA): TGTGCCAGCAGTTTAGCCAATAGCAATCAGCCCCAGCATTTT. Amino acid sequence: CASSLANSNQPQHF.

The genes are TRBV28 and TRBJ2-1; no definite D call. The germline CDR1 and CDR2 sequences are MDHEN and SYDVKM. This CDR3 contains 15 residues. V shed 8 bases and J shed 0 bases, with 14 bases lying between them. The CDR3 loop is CASAVGGFSYNEQFF. The CDR3 coding sequence is TGTGCCAGCGCTGTAGGCGGATTCTCCTACAATGAGCAGTTCTTC.

The J gene is TRBJ2-7, the V gene TRBV25-1; 8 bases align to TRBD1. Germline values: CDR1 MGHDK, CDR2 SYGVNS. J was trimmed by 7 bases and V by 1 base; bases with no gene match: 9. This CDR3 spans 15 amino acids. The CDR3: CASSEFGIGTGEQYF. The CDR3 region has the DNA TGTGCCAGCAGTGAATTCGGAATAGGGACAGGAGAGCAGTACTTC.

This chain uses TRBV7-6 with TRBJ1-6, with TRBD1 as a possible D gene (6 bases). This CDR3 comprises 15 residues. The germline CDR1 and CDR2 sequences are SGHVS and FNYEAQ. Trimming removed 0 bases from V and 7 bases from J, with 10 bases in between. DNA of the CDR3: TGTGCCAGCAGCTTAGCGCCGGGGGGCAATTCACCCCTCCACTTT. Its translation: CASSLAPGGNSPLHF.

This clone was picked up one time. The chain employs TRBV6-2 or TRBV6-3 and TRBJ1-2; D remains ambiguous. The germline gives CDR1 MNHEY, CDR2 SVGEGT. V was shortened by 2 bases and J by 1 base, with 11 bases between the two germline ends. CDR3 length: 15 residues. This chain's CDR3 is CASSYRPGVNYGYTF. In DNA, the CDR3 is TGTGCCAGCAGTTACAGGCCAGGCGTTAACTATGGCTACACCTTC.

This chain uses TRBV28 with TRBJ1-1; maybe TRBD1 (5 bases). Deletions cut 5 bases from V and 11 bases from J, with 15 bases between. Germline V CDR1 and CDR2: MDHEN, SYDVKM. There are 12 residues in the CDR3. Written as DNA, the CDR3 is TGTGCCAGCAGTACTGTGACAGTTGTGGCTTTCTTT. This codes for CASSTVTVVAFF. Variable domain in full (rest from reference TRBV28 and TRBJ1-1): DVKVTQSSRYLVKRTGEKVFLECVQDMDHENMFWYRQDPGLGLRLIYFSYDVKMKEKGDIPEGYSVSREKKERFSLILESASTNQTSMYLCASSTVTVVAFFGQGTRLTVV.

The V gene is TRBV28, the J gene TRBJ2-3, with D possibly TRBD1 on 5 matching bases. The CDR3 has 14 amino acids. Germline loops: CDR1 MDHEN, CDR2 SYDVKM. Trimming took off 2 bases at V and 5 bases at J, with 11 bases between the two ends. The CDR3 protein is CASSLPLQGDTQYF. In DNA form, the CDR3 reads TGTGCCAGCAGTTTACCCCTTCAGGGAGATACGCAGTATTTT.

The genes are TRBV2 and TRBJ1-2; 8 bases are shared with TRBD1. This CDR3 is built from 17 residues. Germline V gene sequence: CDR1 SNHLY, CDR2 FYNNEI. The trim removed 7 bases at V and 1 base at J, leaving 14 bases unmatched. The CDR3 DNA reads as TGTGCCAGCAACAAGGAAATCGGACAGGGTTTTAACTATGGCTACACCTTC. This encodes CASNKEIGQGFNYGYTF. Variable domain in full (rest from reference TRBV2 and TRBJ1-2): EPEVTQTPSHQVTQMGQEVILRCVPISNHLYFYWYRQILGQKVEFLVSFYNNEISEKSEIFDDQFSVERPDGSNFTLKIRSTKLEDSAMYFCASNKEIGQGFNYGYTFGSGTRLTVV.